This T cell receptor (beta chain) was profiled in a study of blood T cells in healthy people across ages. Study results and caveats: A roughly linear age-dependent decrease characterized TCR beta diversity per million T cells.

For the second PCR, which ran for 7 to 11 cycles, a sample-barcoded 5' primer and a J-beta primer mix were used. TCRdb redid the calling of the 5' RACE reads with MiXCR, one entry per CDR3 protein. The sample shows under 1,000,000 distinct CDR3 sequences, roughly 34% of them seen only once. The CDR3 runs to 15 residues. V was pared by 0 bases and J by 4 bases, with 7 bases between. Germline V CDR1 and CDR2: MRHNA, SNTAGT. To note about this clonotype: Its antigen remains unknown.

The chain recombines TRBV6-4 with TRBJ2-6, with D unclear. The TCR comes from a man younger than 35 in good health. Sequenced: blood. CDR3 DNA: TGTGCCAGCAGTGACTCGAATAGGGGGGCCAACGTCCTGACTTTC. Its protein is CASSDSNRGANVLTF.